A single sample gave rise to the 7 T cell receptor beta chains below, sequenced in a study of lymphopenia after photon versus proton radiotherapy. The protocol was immunoSEQ multiplex PCR, while the TCRdb copy is restricted to in-frame clones and leaves out a portion. The repertoire holds tens of thousands of clones, with around 86% as singletons. The specimen was peripheral blood, collected from a patient treated with proton-based radiotherapy. The source of these receptors is a woman in her 70s with pancreatic cancer.

The chain joins TRBV7-9 to TRBJ2-2, with TRBD2 matching over 10 bases. The CDR3 consists of 15 residues. In germline, CDR1 is SEHNR, CDR2 FQNEAQ (reference sequence). V dropped 5 bases and J dropped 4; count of bases not matched to a gene: 4. CDR3 sequence reads: CASSPGTSATGELFF. The CDR3 bases are TGTGCCAGCAGCCCCGGGACTAGCGCCACCGGGGAGCTGTTTTTT.

The rearrangement joins TRBV6-1 to TRBJ2-5; the D gene is possibly TRBD2 (5 bases). Germline V gives CDR1 MNHNS, CDR2 SASEGT. V was pared by 4 bases and J by 2 bases, with 11 bases between. This CDR3 spans 14 amino acids. The CDR3 sequence: CASSAHRGQETQYF. In DNA form, the CDR3 reads TGTGCCAGCAGTGCACACAGAGGGCAAGAGACCCAGTACTTC.

This chain connects TRBV15 to TRBJ2-5; 9 bases map to TRBD1. The closer fit of TRBJ2-7 to the DNA end suggests the J call may be wrong. This CDR3 region has 14 residues. Germline V gives CDR1 LNHNV, CDR2 YYDKDF (reference sequence). CDR3 nucleotide sequence: TGTGCCACCAGCAGGGACAGGGGCTCCTACGAGCAGTACTTC. This encodes CATSRDRGSYEQYF.

The chain is built from TRBV4-1 and TRBJ2-3, with D maybe TRBD2 (6 bases). This CDR3 is 18 amino acids long. The V and J ends lost 0 bases and 1 base respectively, with 17 bases between them. Germline V lookup: CDR1 MGHRA, CDR2 YSYEKL. CDR3 amino acids: CASSQDLSSWEGTDTQYF. CDR3 in DNA: TGCGCCAGCAGCCAAGATCTTTCATCTTGGGAGGGCACAGATACGCAGTATTTT.

V gene TRBV27 combines with J gene TRBJ1-2; D ambiguous. V was pared by 6 bases and J by 4 bases, with 12 bases between. CDR1 is MNHEY, CDR2 SMNVEV, per germline (reference sequence). This CDR3 has 13 amino acids. CDR3 sequence (DNA): TGTGCCAGCAGCGCGTTGGCAGGCTATGGCTACACCTTC. It specifies CASSALAGYGYTF.

The V call is TRBV12-5, the J call TRBJ1-5; a weak D match, TRBD1 (5 bases). The CDR3 is 17 residues long. Trimming shortened V by 5 bases and J by 0 bases, and 17 bases separated the two germline ends. Germline values: CDR1 LGHNT, CDR2 FRNRAP. Written as DNA, the CDR3 is TGTGCTAGTGGTACGGGACTGGGGGTGAATAGCAATCAGCCCCAGCATTTT. Encoded protein: CASGTGLGVNSNQPQHF.

The gene calls are TRBV29-1 and TRBJ2-7; D is undetermined. The V end was cut by 4 bases, the J end by 2 bases, with 12 bases between. The CDR3 is 13 amino acids. Germline V gene sequence: CDR1 SQVTM, CDR2 ANQGSEA. Here the CDR3 reads CSVGRSLTYEQYF. For the CDR3, the DNA is TGCAGCGTTGGCAGGTCCCTGACCTACGAGCAGTACTTC.